The TCR beta chain described here comes from a study of blood T cell repertoires in COVID-19. In the study overall: COVID-19 samples, acute and convalescent, were from the United States, Italy and Spain. PBMCs, B-cell-depleted T cells, or T cells provided the cDNA or gDNA that made up the material.

Authors' processing steps: Reference gene primer amplification gave nucleated cell count estimates. Assay used: immunoSEQ multiplex PCR; TCRdb lists only in-frame clones, some missing. V, J and clone size were drawn from that table, and D and trimming were deduced from the DNA. The sample shows some 74,000 clones, approximately 80% of them seen only once. CDR1 is SNHLY, CDR2 FYNNEI, per germline. The V segment lost 4 bases and the J segment 9 bases; nucleotides outside the gene matches: 5. This CDR3 is built from 15 residues. The chain carries TRBV2 and TRBJ1-6, with 11 bases that match TRBD1. The receptor comes from a human donor in a cohort sampled during active COVID-19. The sample taken for sequencing was peripheral blood. CDR3 in amino acids: CASSGGQGDGSPLHF. DNA of the CDR3: TGTGCCAGCAGTGGGGGACAGGGGGACGGTTCACCCCTCCACTTT.